The clone carrying this T cell receptor beta chain has at least ten counts. The antigen is not known. This sample stems from a study of T-cell reconstitution after alpha-beta-depleted transplantation in children. The V end was cut by 6 bases, the J end by 0 bases, with 16 bases between. This CDR3 is built from 15 residues. CDR1 is DFQATT and CDR2 is SNEGSKA in the germline V gene (reference sequence). Study conclusions and caveats: From surviving recipient T cells and thymic progenitors came the high day-60 TCRbeta diversity observed in some patients. The authors attributed T-cell counts and diversity one year after transplant mostly to newly produced T cells. Several hundred graft clones that had expanded were reportedly the source of alpha-beta T cells about two months after transplant.

During its preparation, the TCRbeta library received unique molecular identifiers. TCRdb re-analysed the PCR reads in MiXCR, keeping a single row per CDR3 protein. The repertoire holds some 300,000 distinct CDR3 sequences, 9.5% to 13% seen once, with roughly 7.1% in the top ten. The rearrangement links TRBV20-1 to TRBJ2-3; D is perhaps TRBD2 (6 bases). Sequencing was performed on PBMCs, taken before TCRalphabeta/CD19-depleted stem cell transplant. The sequence was collected from a boy in the first two years of life with acute myeloid leukemia, due to receive a stem cell transplant. Written as DNA, the CDR3 is TGCAGTGCCCCGCTGAGACTAGGAAGCACAGATACGCAGTATTTT. Translating gives CSAPLRLGSTDTQYF.